Presented here are 32 T cell receptor beta chains from one specimen sequenced in a study of control samples from healthy donors and cancer patients (dated by TCRdb to 2018 to 2020). Library preparation employed the immunoSEQ multiplex PCR assay. TCRdb mirrors the immuneACCESS table, restricted to in-frame sequences. Some clones are absent from its copies; in checked studies, under half trace to an unresolved V gene, and the reason for the others is unknown. The sample records about 61,000 clones, nearly 90% of which are singletons. Together, the top ten hold almost 6% of the sample. The sequenced sample consisted of PBMCs. These receptors came from a man aged 55 to 69 with colorectal cancer.

This chain uses TRBV18 with TRBJ2-1; 7 bases align to TRBD2. The germline CDR1 and CDR2 sequences are KGHSH and LQKENI. J was trimmed by 4 bases and V by 5 bases; bases with no gene match: 5. The CDR3 sequence is 14 residues long. The CDR3 protein is CASSTRGDYNEQFF. CDR3 DNA: TGTGCCAGCTCAACCCGGGGGGATTACAATGAGCAGTTCTTC.

The chain recombines TRBV21-1 with TRBJ2-7; the table calls TRBD1, which could not be checked here. TRBV21-1 is a recognized pseudogene. The CDR3 runs 15 residues. The CDR3 DNA is TGTGCCAGCACCCCCTGTACCCAGGGGGTCCACGAGCAGTACTTC. Encoded protein: CASTPCTQGVHEQYF.

The chain joins TRBV5-5 to TRBJ2-7, with D unresolved. The V end lost 4 bases, the J end lost 3 bases, and 17 bases lay between the germline ends. Germline V gives CDR1 SGHKS, CDR2 YYEKEE (reference sequence). This CDR3 is 15 amino acids long. CDR3 nucleotide sequence: TGTGCCAGCAGCCCCGGACGGTCTATGGACTACGAGCAGTACTTC. This encodes CASSPGRSMDYEQYF.

This sequence joins TRBV19 and TRBJ2-3; 8 nucleotides align to TRBD2. This CDR3 is built from 14 residues. J was trimmed by 3 bases and V by 5 bases; bases with no gene match: 4. Per germline, CDR1 LNHDA and CDR2 SQIVND (reference sequence). The CDR3 reads CASSQRGQTDTQYF. CDR3 nucleotide sequence: TGTGCCAGTAGTCAGCGGGGGCAGACAGATACGCAGTATTTT.

This sequence joins TRBV27 and TRBJ1-6; D is unresolved. Trimming cost V 1 base and J 3 bases, with 7 bases left between them. Germline V gene lookup returns CDR1 MNHEY and CDR2 SMNVEV (reference sequence). This CDR3 region has 15 residues. CDR3 amino acids: CASSLWGNYNSPLHF. The CDR3 nucleotides are TGTGCCAGCAGTTTATGGGGAAACTATAATTCACCCCTCCACTTT.

The chain has TRBV9 and TRBJ2-3; 11 positions agree with TRBD1. Losses at the gene ends were 4 bases for V and 4 bases for J; bases not matched to a gene: 5. Germline V gene data show CDR1 as SGDLS and CDR2 as YYNGEE. This CDR3 has 15 amino acids. The CDR3 spells CASSIGQGAPDTQYF. CDR3 in DNA: TGTGCCAGCAGCATAGGACAGGGGGCCCCAGATACGCAGTATTTT.

J is TRBJ2-1 and V is TRBV6-5; D remains ambiguous. CDR3 size: 14 residues. Germline V CDR1 and CDR2: MNHEY, SVGAGI. Trimming pared 4 bases from V and 5 bases from J, leaving 12 bases between. CDR3 residues: CASSFPYTDNEQFF. The CDR3 nucleotides are TGTGCCAGCAGTTTTCCATACACCGACAATGAGCAGTTCTTC.

The gene calls are TRBV7-3 and TRBJ2-1; a possible D gene is TRBD1 (6 bases). Germline V lookup: CDR1 SGHTA, CDR2 FQGTGA. This CDR3 is 13 amino acids long. The V and J ends lost 6 bases and 6 bases respectively, with 12 bases between them. CDR3 sequence: CASSPKGGNEQFF. CDR3 nucleotide sequence: TGTGCCAGCAGTCCCAAAGGGGGCAATGAGCAGTTCTTC.

The table lists this clone with a count of one. This chain connects TRBV2 to TRBJ2-7, with 8 bases lining up with TRBD2. CDR1 and CDR2 from the germline V gene are SNHLY and FYNNEI. The V gene end was trimmed by 3 bases and the J gene end by 13 bases; junction bases not matched to a gene: 5. The CDR3 loop spans 11 amino acids. CDR3 DNA: TGTGCCAGCAGTGAGGCGGGGGGAACCTACTTC. Protein sequence: CASSEAGGTYF.

The J gene is TRBJ2-1, the V gene TRBV6-6; tentative D call: TRBD1 (6 bases). The CDR3 contains 16 residues. Germline CDR1 is MNHNY and CDR2 is SVGAGI (reference sequence). V was trimmed by 4 bases and J by 5 bases, leaving 18 bases between them. The CDR3 loop reads CASSFRGQQINNEQFF. CDR3 nucleotide sequence: TGTGCCAGCAGTTTCCGAGGACAGCAGATTAACAATGAGCAGTTCTTC.

The chain has TRBV4-1 and TRBJ2-5; 10 positions match TRBD2. With 4 bases clipped from V and 4 bases from J, the junction kept 6 bases outside the gene matches. The CDR3 covers 15 residues. The germline V gene encodes CDR1 MGHRA and CDR2 YSYEKL. The CDR3 DNA is TGCGCCAGCAGCCCAAGCGGGGGGGCTGTAGAGACCCAGTACTTC. This codes for CASSPSGGAVETQYF.

The rearrangement joins TRBV7-9 to TRBJ1-6; the D gene is possibly TRBD1 (5 bases). Germline-derived CDR1 and CDR2 are SEHNR and FQNEAQ (reference sequence). CDR3 length equals 18 residues. V shed 1 base and J shed 5 bases, with 18 bases lying between them. CDR3 sequence (DNA): TGTGCCAGCAGCTTAGACCTCGGACAAGCCCTGAATAATTCACCCCTCCACTTT. Translated: CASSLDLGQALNNSPLHF. The variable domain in full, with the rest retrieved from reference TRBV7-9 and TRBJ1-6, is DTGVSQNPRHKITKRGQNVTFRCDPISEHNRLYWYRQTLGQGPEFLTYFQNEAQLEKSRLLSDRFSAERPKGSFSTLEIQRTEQGDSAMYLCASSLDLGQALNNSPLHFGNGTRLTVT.

CDR3 residues: CASSIETSGGVQFF. The CDR3 bases are TGTGCCAGTAGTATAGAAACTAGCGGGGGGGTGCAGTTCTTC. The chain links TRBV19 to TRBJ2-1; 13 nucleotides match TRBD2. Germline V gene sequence: CDR1 LNHDA, CDR2 SQIVND (reference sequence). The CDR3 covers 14 residues. The trim removed 0 bases at V and 12 bases at J, leaving 2 bases unmatched.

The rearrangement uses TRBV7-3 and TRBJ1-2, with D possibly matching TRBD1 (6 bases). The CDR3 length is 14 residues. Trimming left V 4 bases short and J 2 bases short, with 11 bases between. The germline CDR1 and CDR2 sequences are SGHTA and FQGTGA. This CDR3 is CASSSGAGNYGYTF. The DNA for the CDR3 is TGTGCCAGCAGCTCAGGGGCGGGAAACTATGGCTACACCTTC.

The chain combines TRBV6-2 or TRBV6-3 with TRBJ1-2; the D is unclear. The CDR3 has 15 amino acids. The ends were cut back, 5 bases at V and 8 bases at J, with 21 bases in the middle. CDR1 MNHEY and CDR2 SVGEGT come from the germline V gene. The DNA for the CDR3 is TGTGCCAGCAGTCATGAGTGGATACCGGTCGTCGGCTACACCTTC. Translation: CASSHEWIPVVGYTF.

The gene calls are TRBV19 and TRBJ1-5, with D perhaps TRBD1 (5 bases). V gave up 5 bases and J gave up 5 bases, with 13 bases separating them. The CDR3 is 14 amino acids. Germline V lookup: CDR1 LNHDA, CDR2 SQIVND (reference sequence). CDR3 residues: CASSRQGRDQPQHF. CDR3 in DNA: TGTGCCAGTAGTCGTCAGGGTAGGGATCAGCCCCAGCATTTT. Using reference TRBV19 and TRBJ1-5 for the parts outside the CDR3, the full variable domain is DGGITQSPKYLFRKEGQNVTLSCEQNLNHDAMYWYRQDPGQGLRLIYYSQIVNDFQKGDIAEGYSVSREKKESFPLTVTSAQKNPTAFYLCASSRQGRDQPQHFGDGTRLSIL.

This chain connects TRBV12-3 or TRBV12-4 to TRBJ1-2, with a weak D call TRBD1 (6 bases). The CDR3 is 13 amino acids. Trimming stripped 6 bases from V and 8 bases from J, with 16 bases between. The CDR3 spells CASSRPGQRGYTF. Here the CDR3 DNA reads TGTGCCAGCAGCCGACCGGGACAACGAGGCTACACCTTC.

V usage is TRBV23-1 and J usage is TRBJ2-1; tentatively, D is TRBD1 (6 bases). TRBV23-1 is classed as an ORF, of uncertain function. The CDR3 spans 15 residues. The ends were cut back, 4 bases at V and 4 bases at J, with 14 bases in the middle. CDR3 loop: CASSPRQEMYNEQFF. The DNA of the CDR3 is TGCGCCAGCAGTCCTCGACAGGAGATGTACAATGAGCAGTTCTTC.

The gene calls are TRBV3-1 (or the pseudogene TRBV3-2) and TRBJ2-7; 9 bases fit TRBD2. This CDR3 is built from 14 residues. J lost 6 bases, V lost 3 bases, and 6 bases had no gene match. The V gene's germline CDR1 is LGHDT and CDR2 YNNKEL (reference sequence). Written as DNA, the CDR3 is TGTGCCAGCAGCCAGAGGCGGGAGGGAGCCGAGCAGTACTTC. Residues: CASSQRREGAEQYF.

CDR3 coding DNA: TGTGCCAGCAGCGCCCGGGACAGGGGGCGCGGACATGAGCAGTTCTTC. As protein: CASSARDRGRGHEQFF. This rearrangement joins TRBV5-4 to TRBJ2-1; 12 bases map to TRBD1. This CDR3 comprises 16 residues. Per the germline V gene, CDR1 is SGHNT and CDR2 is YYREEE (reference sequence). The J segment lost 8 bases and the V segment lost 4 bases, leaving 10 bases of the junction unmatched.

In this sample, this clone turned up once. The CDR3 region is CASRKTGSYEQYF. CDR3 nucleotide sequence: TGTGCCAGCCGGAAGACAGGCTCCTACGAGCAGTACTTC. The chain is built from TRBV6-5 and TRBJ2-7, with D tentatively TRBD1 (6 bases). Trimming pared 8 bases from V and 0 bases from J, leaving 11 bases between. The CDR3 contains 13 residues. The germline V gene encodes CDR1 MNHEY and CDR2 SVGAGI.

Here the CDR3 DNA reads TGTGCTAGTGGTTTGGTAACTAGCTCCTTAGGCACAGATACGCAGTATTTT. This gives the protein CASGLVTSSLGTDTQYF. The chain recombines TRBV12-5 with TRBJ2-3, with TRBD2 as a possible D gene (6 bases). This CDR3 region has 17 residues. CDR1 and CDR2 from the germline V gene are LGHNT and FRNRAP. V was pared by 0 bases and J by 1 base, with 14 bases between.

The rearrangement joins TRBV23-1 to TRBJ1-2, with D possibly matching TRBD1 (6 bases). TRBV23-1 qualifies as an ORF whose function is uncertain. Trimming stripped 1 base from V and 4 bases from J, with 10 bases between. The CDR3 runs to 14 residues. CDR3 in DNA: TGCGCCAGCAGTCAATGCCAGGGGCGCTATGGCTACACCTTC. This gives the protein CASSQCQGRYGYTF.

CDR3: CASSQEQLKLFF. The CDR3 DNA sequence: TGTGCCAGCAGCCAAGAACAACTAAAACTGTTTTTT. The chain links TRBV3-1 (or the pseudogene TRBV3-2) to TRBJ1-4; D not certain. Germline V gene data show CDR1 as LGHDT and CDR2 as YNNKEL (reference sequence). The CDR3 is made up of 12 amino acids. The germline V and J ends were trimmed by 0 bases and 10 bases, with 6 bases remaining between them.

The rearrangement joins TRBV7-9 to TRBJ2-5, with 13 bases that match TRBD2. Germline CDR1 SEHNR, CDR2 FQNEAQ (reference sequence). V was pared by 3 bases and J by 1 base, with 2 bases of the junction left unmatched. The CDR3 length is 16 residues. CDR3 nucleotide sequence: TGTGCCAGCAGCTTCGGGACTAGCGGGGTCCAAGAGACCCAGTACTTC. Its translation is CASSFGTSGVQETQYF. The full variable domain, its missing parts supplied by reference TRBV7-9 and TRBJ2-5, is DTGVSQNPRHKITKRGQNVTFRCDPISEHNRLYWYRQTLGQGPEFLTYFQNEAQLEKSRLLSDRFSAERPKGSFSTLEIQRTEQGDSAMYLCASSFGTSGVQETQYFGPGTRLLVL.

As for this clone: The junction and the germline gene differ at one end; a read error may be behind it. Different DNA sequences within this sample yield the same CDR3. V and J are TRBV9 and TRBJ2-5, with TRBD2 matching 8 bases. Germline V gene sequence: CDR1 SGDLS, CDR2 YYNGEE. The CDR3 extends over 15 amino acids. CDR3 sequence: CARSVDGGAGETQYF. In DNA form, the CDR3 reads TGCGCCCGCAGCGTAGACGGGGGGGCGGGGGAGACCCAGTACTTC.

This clone was observed once. This chain joins TRBV18 and TRBJ2-7; TRBD2 agrees at 16 bases. Germline-derived CDR1 and CDR2 are KGHSH and LQKENI. The V segment lost 3 bases and the J segment 6 bases; nucleotides outside the gene matches: 2. The CDR3 totals 15 residues. This CDR3 is CASSPGTSGGGEQYF. CDR3 nucleotide sequence: TGTGCCAGCTCACCCGGGACTAGCGGGGGGGGCGAGCAGTACTTC.

The rearrangement uses TRBV6-5 and TRBJ1-2; the D is unclear. V was pared by 0 bases and J by 7 bases, with 9 bases between. This CDR3 comprises 13 residues. From germline, CDR1 is MNHEY and CDR2 SVGAGI. Here the CDR3 DNA reads TGTGCCAGCAGTTACTCAAGTTTAGGTGGCTACACCTTC. Protein product: CASSYSSLGGYTF.

V and J are TRBV5-1 and TRBJ2-5, with 8 nucleotides matching TRBD1. Per the germline V gene, CDR1 is SGHRS and CDR2 is YFSETQ. The CDR3 loop spans 13 amino acids. V gave up 7 bases and J gave up 5 bases; unmatched junction bases: 7. The CDR3 coding sequence is TGCGCCAGCCAGGGGGCGTCGAGGGAGACCCAGTACTTC. It specifies CASQGASRETQYF.

The V call is TRBV27, the J call TRBJ2-2; 11 nucleotides line up with TRBD2. CDR3 length: 18 residues. J lost 4 bases, V lost 5 bases, and 12 bases had no gene match. CDR1 is MNHEY, CDR2 SMNVEV, per germline (reference sequence). The DNA of the CDR3 is TGTGCCAGCAGTCCCCGGGGGCTAGCGGGGGGTTCCACCGGGGAGCTGTTTTTT. Translation gives CASSPRGLAGGSTGELFF.

V and J are TRBV5-1 and TRBJ2-7; 7 bases are shared with TRBD1. Unmatched junction bases numbered 6, after V lost 3 bases and J lost 0 bases. CDR3 length: 15 residues. Germline lookup yields CDR1 SGHRS and CDR2 YFSETQ. The CDR3 region has the DNA TGCGCCAGCAGCTCCGGACAGGCGATCTCCTACGAGCAGTACTTC. Protein product: CASSSGQAISYEQYF.

The gene calls are TRBV6-5 and TRBJ1-2, with 7 positions matching TRBD1. CDR3 length equals 13 residues. Germline lookup yields CDR1 MNHEY and CDR2 SVGAGI. The J segment lost 5 bases and the V segment lost 11 bases, leaving 11 bases of the junction unmatched. The CDR3, as DNA: TGTGCCGCTGAAGGGGGCGGGAGGTATGGCTACACCTTC. It yields the protein CAAEGGGRYGYTF.